The 22 T cell receptor beta chains reported below all come from one sample, sequenced in a study of blood T cell repertoires in COVID-19. Produced via immunoSEQ multiplex PCR; TCRdb's table is partial and in-frame only. This table has 30,000 to 40,000 clones, 89% appearing once. The sequenced material came from peripheral blood. The receptors come from a human donor in a cohort sampled during active COVID-19.

Only one count was recorded for this clone. The chain couples TRBV12-3 or TRBV12-4 to TRBJ1-6, with 8 bases lining up with TRBD1. The J segment lost 11 bases and the V segment lost 6 bases, leaving 6 bases of the junction unmatched. The CDR3 contains 13 residues. In nucleotides, the CDR3 is TGTGCCAGCAGACTGGGGGACAGGACACCCCTCCACTTT. This codes for CASRLGDRTPLHF.

The rearrangement joins TRBV10-3 to TRBJ2-7, with unresolved D. Germline loops: CDR1 ENHRY, CDR2 SYGVKD. Trimming removed 6 bases at V and 5 bases at J, with 11 bases between. CDR3 size: 12 residues. The DNA for the CDR3 is TGTGCCATCAGGCATACCGGAGACGAGCAGTACTTC. This encodes CAIRHTGDEQYF.

The chain recombines TRBV7-2 with TRBJ2-3; TRBD2 matches at 10 bases. The CDR3 spans 15 residues. Germline V gives CDR1 SGHTA, CDR2 FQGNSA. V shed 3 bases and J 0 bases; nucleotides not matched to a gene: 0. CDR3 sequence reads: CASSLTSGSTDTQYF. In nucleotides, the CDR3 is TGTGCCAGCAGCTTGACTAGCGGGAGCACAGATACGCAGTATTTT. The full variable domain, its missing parts supplied by reference TRBV7-2 and TRBJ2-3, is GAGVSQSPSNKVTEKGKDVELRCDPISGHTALYWYRQSLGQGLEFLIYFQGNSAPDKSGLPSDRFSAERTGGSVSTLTIQRTQQEDSAVYLCASSLTSGSTDTQYFGPGTRLTVL.

V gene TRBV5-6 combines with J gene TRBJ2-5; D is possibly TRBD1 (6 bases). CDR1 and CDR2 from the germline V gene are SGHDT and YYEEEE. The CDR3 covers 14 residues. The V gene lost 4 bases and the J gene lost 3 bases, with 13 bases spanning the gap. Here the CDR3 DNA reads TGTGCCAGCAGCCCGGACAGTCGCAAAGAGACCCAGTACTTC. Amino acids: CASSPDSRKETQYF.

The chain is built from TRBV19 and TRBJ2-5, with D possibly being TRBD1 (6 bases). The CDR3 runs to 15 residues. CDR1 is LNHDA, CDR2 SQIVND, per germline (reference sequence). Trimming cost V 6 bases and J 5 bases, with 19 bases left between them. The CDR3 coding sequence is TGTGCCAGTAGCACCTCCAGGGGCGCGTCGGAGACCCAGTACTTC. It codes for CASSTSRGASETQYF.

The chain has TRBV2 and TRBJ2-7; 10 bases agree with TRBD1. Trimming took 6 bases from V and 4 from J; bases not matched to a gene: 6. Per germline, CDR1 SNHLY and CDR2 FYNNEI. There are 14 residues in the CDR3. CDR3 nucleotide sequence: TGTGCCAGCAGGGCCGGGACAGGGGTTTACGAGCAGTACTTC. Translating it yields CASRAGTGVYEQYF.

The chain uses TRBV29-1 and TRBJ1-1; no clear D gene. Trimming removed 6 bases from V and 4 bases from J, with 6 bases in between. Germline CDR1 is SQVTM and CDR2 is ANQGSEA. The CDR3 sequence is 10 residues long. CDR3 residues: CSVYSTEAFF. CDR3 nucleotides: TGCAGCGTCTATAGCACTGAAGCTTTCTTT.

V usage is TRBV6-1 and J usage is TRBJ2-4; perhaps TRBD1 as D (5 bases). CDR3 size: 16 residues. Germline-derived CDR1 and CDR2 are MNHNS and SASEGT. The ends were cut back, 2 bases at V and 8 bases at J, with 19 bases in the middle. This chain's CDR3 is CASSERWQGIGDIQYF. In DNA, the CDR3 is TGTGCCAGCAGTGAAAGGTGGCAGGGAATTGGAGACATTCAGTACTTC.

In its sample, this clone was seen once. CDR3 sequence reads: CASSLVVSGGNYNEQFF. The CDR3, as DNA: TGTGCCAGCAGCTTAGTAGTATCGGGGGGCAACTACAATGAGCAGTTCTTC. The chain couples TRBV7-9 to TRBJ2-1; TRBD2 is a possible D gene (7 bases). V was pared by 1 base and J by 3 bases, with 16 bases between. The germline V gene encodes CDR1 SEHNR and CDR2 FQNEAQ (reference sequence). There are 17 residues in the CDR3.

This clone was seen only a few times. This chain joins TRBV7-9 and TRBJ1-4, with 8 bases lining up with TRBD1. V trimming: 5 bases; J trimming: 3 bases; junction bases outside the gene matches: 5. CDR1 and CDR2 from the germline V gene are SEHNR and FQNEAQ (reference sequence). The CDR3 has 15 amino acids. The CDR3 region has the DNA TGTGCCAGCAGCCCAGGACAGGGATCTAATGAAAAACTGTTTTTT. Residues: CASSPGQGSNEKLFF.

The V and J genes are TRBV5-5 and TRBJ1-6, with D hard to call. Trimming cost V 4 bases and J 5 bases, with 19 bases left between them. The germline gives CDR1 SGHKS, CDR2 YYEKEE (reference sequence). The CDR3 length is 17 residues. In DNA, the CDR3 is TGTGCCAGCAGCCCCTTCCTCGGTGGGCCCAATAATTCACCCCTCCACTTT. Protein sequence: CASSPFLGGPNNSPLHF. Full variable domain (rest looked up from reference TRBV5-5 and TRBJ1-6): DAGVTQSPTHLIKTRGQQVTLRCSPISGHKSVSWYQQVLGQGPQFIFQYYEKEERGRGNFPDRFSARQFPNYSSELNVNALLLGDSALYLCASSPFLGGPNNSPLHFGNGTRLTVT.

The V call is TRBV11-3, the J call TRBJ2-3, with D possibly TRBD1 on 6 matching bases. V was shortened by 5 bases and J by 8 bases, with 17 bases between the two germline ends. Germline V gene sequence: CDR1 SGHNT, CDR2 YENEEA. There are 14 residues in the CDR3. The DNA for the CDR3 is TGTGCCAGCAGCCCGCCCGGCATAGGGGGTACGCAGTATTTT. This translates into CASSPPGIGGTQYF.

The chain employs TRBV18 and TRBJ1-4; 7 bases fit TRBD1. Germline V gene data show CDR1 as KGHSH and CDR2 as LQKENI. J was trimmed by 4 bases and V by 1 base; bases with no gene match: 9. The CDR3 loop spans 17 amino acids. DNA of the CDR3: TGTGCCAGCTCACCACTTTCGACAGGGTACAATAATGAAAAACTGTTTTTT. Amino acids: CASSPLSTGYNNEKLFF.

V and J are TRBV10-3 and TRBJ1-3; 7 nucleotides agree with TRBD1. The CDR3 runs 15 residues. CDR1 and CDR2 from the germline V gene are ENHRY and SYGVKD. Trimming cost V 7 bases and J 0 bases; bases outside gene matches: 6. The CDR3 nucleotides are TGTGCCATCAAGAGACAGGGAGCCTCTGGAAACACCATATATTTT. Amino acid sequence: CAIKRQGASGNTIYF.

The chain employs TRBV30 and TRBJ1-4; 8 bases map to TRBD1. V was clipped by 3 bases and J by 10 bases; unmatched bases: 13. Germline-derived CDR1 and CDR2 are GTSNPN and SVGIG (reference sequence). The CDR3 is made up of 15 amino acids. CDR3 loop: CAWRLPGQAPGKLFF. CDR3 nucleotides: TGTGCCTGGAGGCTACCGGGACAGGCCCCGGGAAAACTGTTTTTT.

This sequence joins TRBV28 and TRBJ2-2; tentatively, D is TRBD1 (5 bases). The CDR3 totals 14 residues. Germline lookup yields CDR1 MDHEN and CDR2 SYDVKM. Trimming took 2 bases from V and 4 from J, leaving 8 bases between them. CDR3 nucleotide sequence: TGTGCCAGCAGTTTAAGGGGCCTCACCGGGGAGCTGTTTTTT. Protein sequence: CASSLRGLTGELFF.

This clone was counted a few times. The chain has TRBV15 and TRBJ2-5; 10 bases align to TRBD2. With V trimmed by 3 bases and J by 5 bases, 15 bases remained unmatched. The CDR3 loop spans 18 amino acids. Germline-derived CDR1 and CDR2 are LNHNV and YYDKDF (reference sequence). In nucleotides, the CDR3 is TGTGCCACCAGCAGTGACGGGACTAGCGCTCTGCGGCGGGAGACCCAGTACTTC. Translated: CATSSDGTSALRRETQYF.

V usage is TRBV2 and J usage is TRBJ1-1, with 7 bases that match TRBD1. Germline loops: CDR1 SNHLY, CDR2 FYNNEI. CDR3 length: 14 amino acids. With V trimmed by 7 bases and J by 5 bases, 10 bases remained unmatched. The CDR3 DNA reads as TGTGCCAGCACCACCTACAGGGGTCGGACTGAAGCTTTCTTT. It encodes CASTTYRGRTEAFF.

The rearrangement joins TRBV7-8 to TRBJ2-6; possibly TRBD1 for D (6 bases). This CDR3 has 16 amino acids. Per the germline V gene, CDR1 is SGHVS and CDR2 is FQNEAQ. The V and J ends lost 6 bases and 4 bases respectively, with 16 bases between them. The CDR3, as DNA: TGTGCCAGCAGTTCTTACAGGGTTCCGGGGGCCAACGTCCTGACTTTC. This sequence encodes CASSSYRVPGANVLTF.

J is TRBJ1-3 and V is TRBV24-1; perhaps TRBD1 as D (6 bases). V was trimmed by 2 bases and J by 7 bases, leaving 17 bases between them. Germline V gene lookup returns CDR1 KGHDR and CDR2 SFDVKD. The CDR3 covers 16 residues. CDR3 loop: CATSDSGRGRGNTIYF. The CDR3 DNA sequence: TGTGCCACCAGTGATTCGGGCCGCGGAAGGGGGAACACCATATATTTT.

This chain connects TRBV7-9 to TRBJ2-5, with 7 nucleotides matching TRBD1. The germline V gene has CDR1 SEHNR and CDR2 FQNEAQ (reference sequence). Trimming took 3 bases from V and 5 from J; bases not matched to a gene: 6. CDR3 size: 14 residues. CDR3 residues: CASSLAGGGETQYF. The CDR3 coding sequence is TGTGCCAGCAGCTTGGCAGGGGGTGGGGAGACCCAGTACTTC.

The chain uses TRBV5-1 and TRBJ2-7, with 9 bases lining up with TRBD2. The CDR3 length is 16 residues. V was pared by 0 bases and J by 0 bases, with 4 bases of the junction left unmatched. Looked up from germline, CDR1 is SGHRS and CDR2 is YFSETQ. CDR3 amino acids: CASSLDGTSSSYEQYF. The CDR3 bases are TGCGCCAGCAGCTTGGACGGGACTAGCAGCTCCTACGAGCAGTACTTC.